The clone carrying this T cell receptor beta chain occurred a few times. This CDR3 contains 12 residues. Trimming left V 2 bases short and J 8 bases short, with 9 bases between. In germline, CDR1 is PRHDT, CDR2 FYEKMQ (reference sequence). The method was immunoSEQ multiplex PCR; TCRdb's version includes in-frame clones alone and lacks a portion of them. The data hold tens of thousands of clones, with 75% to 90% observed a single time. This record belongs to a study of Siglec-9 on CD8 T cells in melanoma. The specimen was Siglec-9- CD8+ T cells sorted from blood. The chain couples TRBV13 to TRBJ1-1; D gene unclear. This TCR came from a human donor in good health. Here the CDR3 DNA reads TGTGCCAGCAGCTTACGGACCGTCGAAGCTTTCTTT. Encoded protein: CASSLRTVEAFF.